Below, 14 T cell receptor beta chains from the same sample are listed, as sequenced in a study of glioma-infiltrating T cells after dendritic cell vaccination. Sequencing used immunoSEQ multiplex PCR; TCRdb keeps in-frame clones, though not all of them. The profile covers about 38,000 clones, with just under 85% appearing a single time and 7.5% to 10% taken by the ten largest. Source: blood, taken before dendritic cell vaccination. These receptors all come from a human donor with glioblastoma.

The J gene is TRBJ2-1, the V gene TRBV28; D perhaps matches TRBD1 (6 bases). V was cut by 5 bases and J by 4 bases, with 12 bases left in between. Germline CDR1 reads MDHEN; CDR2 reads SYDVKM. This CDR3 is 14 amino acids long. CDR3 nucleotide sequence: TGTGCCAGCAGTAAGGACAGAACTTACAATGAGCAGTTCTTC. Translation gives CASSKDRTYNEQFF.

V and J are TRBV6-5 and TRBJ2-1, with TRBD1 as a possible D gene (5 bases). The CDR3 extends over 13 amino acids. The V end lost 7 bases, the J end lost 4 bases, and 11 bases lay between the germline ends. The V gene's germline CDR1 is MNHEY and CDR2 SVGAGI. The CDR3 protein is CASTSSGYNEQFF. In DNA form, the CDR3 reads TGTGCCAGCACGAGTTCAGGGTACAATGAGCAGTTCTTC.

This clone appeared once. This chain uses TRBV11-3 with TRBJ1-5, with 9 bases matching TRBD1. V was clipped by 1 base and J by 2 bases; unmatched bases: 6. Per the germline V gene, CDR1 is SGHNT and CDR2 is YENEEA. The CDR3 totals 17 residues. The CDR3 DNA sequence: TGTGCCAGCAGCTTAGTAGGGGACAGGGTGGGCAATCAGCCCCAGCATTTT. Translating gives CASSLVGDRVGNQPQHF.

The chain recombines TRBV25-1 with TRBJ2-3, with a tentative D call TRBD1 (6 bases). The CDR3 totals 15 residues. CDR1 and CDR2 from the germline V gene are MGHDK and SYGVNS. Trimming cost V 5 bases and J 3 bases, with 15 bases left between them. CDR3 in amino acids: CASSSAGVRTDTQYF. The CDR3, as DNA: TGTGCCAGCAGTAGTGCAGGGGTGAGGACAGATACGCAGTATTTT.

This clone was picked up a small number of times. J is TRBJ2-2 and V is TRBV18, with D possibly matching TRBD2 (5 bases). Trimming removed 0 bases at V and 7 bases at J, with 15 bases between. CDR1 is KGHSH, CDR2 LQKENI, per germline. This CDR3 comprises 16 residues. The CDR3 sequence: CASSPPISGEGGELFF. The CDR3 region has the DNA TGTGCCAGCTCACCACCGATATCAGGAGAGGGCGGGGAGCTGTTTTTT.

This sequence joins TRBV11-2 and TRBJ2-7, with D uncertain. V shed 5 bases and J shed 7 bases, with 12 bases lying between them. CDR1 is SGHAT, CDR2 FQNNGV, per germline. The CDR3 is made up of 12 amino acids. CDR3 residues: CASSPMRLEQYF. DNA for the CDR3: TGTGCCAGCAGCCCAATGAGGCTGGAGCAGTACTTC.

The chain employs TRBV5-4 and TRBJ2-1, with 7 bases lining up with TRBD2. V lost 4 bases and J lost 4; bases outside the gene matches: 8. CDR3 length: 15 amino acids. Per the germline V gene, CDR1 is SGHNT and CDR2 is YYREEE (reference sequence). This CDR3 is CASSGSGARYNEQFF. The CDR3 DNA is TGTGCCAGCAGCGGAAGCGGGGCAAGGTACAATGAGCAGTTCTTC.

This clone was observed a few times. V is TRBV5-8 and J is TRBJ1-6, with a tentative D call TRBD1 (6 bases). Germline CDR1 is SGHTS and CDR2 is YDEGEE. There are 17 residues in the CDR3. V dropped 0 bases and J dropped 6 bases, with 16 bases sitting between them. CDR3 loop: CASSLVLGDRTNSPLHF. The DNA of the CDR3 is TGTGCCAGCAGCTTGGTATTGGGCGACAGGACTAATTCACCCCTCCACTTT.

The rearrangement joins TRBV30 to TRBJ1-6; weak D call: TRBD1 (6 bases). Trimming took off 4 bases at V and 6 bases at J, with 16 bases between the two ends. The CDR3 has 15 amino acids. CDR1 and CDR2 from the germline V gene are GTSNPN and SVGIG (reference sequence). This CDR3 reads CAWISPGHRNSPLHF. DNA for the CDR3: TGTGCCTGGATTTCCCCGGGACACCGTAATTCACCCCTCCACTTT. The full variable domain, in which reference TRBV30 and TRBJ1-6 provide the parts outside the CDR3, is SQTIHQWPATLVQPVGSPLSLECTVEGTSNPNLYWYRQAAGRGLQLLFYSVGIGQISSEVPQNLSASRPQDRQFILSSKKLLLSDSGFYLCAWISPGHRNSPLHFGNGTRLTVT.

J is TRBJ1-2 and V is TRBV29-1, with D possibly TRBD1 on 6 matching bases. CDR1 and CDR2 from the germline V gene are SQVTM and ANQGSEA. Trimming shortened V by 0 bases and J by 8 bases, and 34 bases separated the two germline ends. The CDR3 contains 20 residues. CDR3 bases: TGCAGCGTTGAAGACCGGGACCCGGACAGACTAACCGGGCTGCCCGAAGGCTACACCTTC. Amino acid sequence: CSVEDRDPDRLTGLPEGYTF.

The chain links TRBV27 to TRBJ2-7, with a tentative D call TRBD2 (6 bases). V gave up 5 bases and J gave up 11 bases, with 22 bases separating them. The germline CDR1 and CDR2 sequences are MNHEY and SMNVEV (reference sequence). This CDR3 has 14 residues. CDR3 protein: CASSLTPGRREEYF. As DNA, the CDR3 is TGTGCCAGCAGTCTAACCCCGGGCCGGAGGGAGGAGTACTTC.

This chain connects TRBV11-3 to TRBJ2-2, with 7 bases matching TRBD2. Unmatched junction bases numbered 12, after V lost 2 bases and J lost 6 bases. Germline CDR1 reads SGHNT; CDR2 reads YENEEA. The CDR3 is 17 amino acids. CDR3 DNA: TGTGCCAGCAGCTTACATGGACTAGTCAGTTTAGCCGGGGAGCTGTTTTTT. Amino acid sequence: CASSLHGLVSLAGELFF.

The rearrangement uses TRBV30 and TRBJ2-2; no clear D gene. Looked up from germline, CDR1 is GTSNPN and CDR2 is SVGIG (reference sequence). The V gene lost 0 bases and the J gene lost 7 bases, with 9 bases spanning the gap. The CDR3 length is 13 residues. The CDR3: CAWSVARSGELFF. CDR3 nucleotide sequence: TGTGCCTGGAGTGTAGCCCGAAGCGGGGAGCTGTTTTTT.

The CDR3 loop is CASSLAPGYGYTF. In nucleotides, the CDR3 is TGTGCCAGCAGCCTGGCTCCGGGCTATGGCTACACCTTC. The V call is TRBV14, the J call TRBJ1-2; no clear D gene. Germline lookup yields CDR1 SGHDN and CDR2 FVKESK. The CDR3 is 13 amino acids. Deletions cut 4 bases from V and 4 bases from J, with 10 bases between.